Given below is one TCR beta chain in context. Its antigen is as yet unknown. This entry is derived from a study of cytomegalovirus exposure and HLA in healthy donors. Use of 60 Vbeta and 13 Jbeta primers characterized the PCR. The method was immunoSEQ multiplex PCR; TCRdb's version includes in-frame clones alone and lacks a portion of them. The sample holds roughly 230,000 clones, 78% seen once. General observations from the study: The HLA-A and HLA-B alleles of most subjects were reportedly predicted accurately from TCR beta sequences.

CDR1 and CDR2 from the germline V gene are MNHEY and SMNVEV (reference sequence). With V trimmed by 6 bases and J by 6 bases, 13 bases remained unmatched. The CDR3 loop spans 15 amino acids. The specimen sequenced was PBMCs. The sequence came from a boy under 18 in good health and CMV-seronegative. V usage is TRBV27 and J usage is TRBJ2-7, with TRBD1 matching over 8 bases. CDR3 sequence: CASRFAGQARREQYF. The CDR3 DNA reads as TGTGCCAGCAGGTTCGCGGGACAGGCACGACGCGAGCAGTACTTC.